The 28 T cell receptor beta chains below come from one sample, sequenced in a study of T-cell reconstitution after alpha-beta-depleted transplantation in children. A TCRbeta library incorporating unique molecular identifiers was prepared. TCRdb re-called the PCR reads through MiXCR, storing one row per CDR3 protein. The repertoire holds hundreds of thousands of distinct CDR3 sequences, with approximately 15% as singletons. Sequencing used PBMCs from the stem cell graft donor, obtained from the stem cell graft. The receptors here all came from a human donor who donated a stem cell graft to a child with acute myeloid leukemia.

The genes are TRBV7-2 and TRBJ2-1; TRBD1 might be the D (6 bases). Trimming pared 3 bases from V and 8 bases from J, leaving 11 bases between. The V gene's germline CDR1 is SGHTA and CDR2 FQGNSA. There are 13 residues in the CDR3. As DNA, the CDR3 is TGTGCCAGCAGCTTTGACAGGATATATGAGCAGTTCTTC. Amino acid sequence: CASSFDRIYEQFF.

This clonotype was counted between two and nine times. The rearrangement links TRBV20-1 to TRBJ2-3; 7 bases map to TRBD2. V was clipped by 1 base and J by 4 bases; unmatched bases: 2. The CDR3 has 13 residues. The V gene's germline CDR1 is DFQATT and CDR2 SNEGSKA (reference sequence). CDR3 loop: CSARGGGADTQYF. CDR3 DNA sequence: TGCAGTGCTAGAGGGGGGGGGGCAGATACGCAGTATTTT.

V is TRBV6-2 or TRBV6-3 and J is TRBJ2-7; D perhaps matches TRBD1 (6 bases). Trimming cost V 2 bases and J 2 bases, with 10 bases left between them. CDR1 is MNHEY, CDR2 SVGEGT, per germline. The CDR3 runs 14 residues. In DNA form, the CDR3 reads TGTGCCAGCAGTTACGGGGCAGGGGCCTACGAGCAGTACTTC. Translation: CASSYGAGAYEQYF.

This sequence joins TRBV24-1 and TRBJ2-5; D possibly corresponds to TRBD2 (6 bases). Germline V gives CDR1 KGHDR, CDR2 SFDVKD. The CDR3 spans 14 residues. V was trimmed by 1 base and J by 5 bases, leaving 10 bases between them. CDR3 DNA: TGTGCCACCAGTGATTTTGGGGGGACGGAGACCCAGTACTTC. It specifies CATSDFGGTETQYF.

This clonotype was picked up many times. The CDR3 bases are TGCAGTGCTAGAACCCCGACAGGGAAAGAGACCCAGTACTTC. Its protein is CSARTPTGKETQYF. This sequence joins TRBV20-1 and TRBJ2-5; 7 bases are shared with TRBD1. The V segment lost 2 bases and the J segment 3 bases; nucleotides outside the gene matches: 6. Germline V gene lookup returns CDR1 DFQATT and CDR2 SNEGSKA (reference sequence). The CDR3 is 14 residues long.

This clonotype has just a few counts. The chain uses TRBV5-1 and TRBJ1-2, with no clear D. V shed 0 bases and J shed 8 bases, with 11 bases lying between them. The germline CDR1 and CDR2 sequences are SGHRS and YFSETQ. The CDR3 consists of 13 residues. CDR3 residues: CASSLADSGGYTF. CDR3 bases: TGCGCCAGCAGCTTGGCAGACTCGGGCGGCTACACCTTC.

The sample holds a few counts of this clonotype. The CDR3 sequence: CSAIGGETQYF. The CDR3 DNA follows: TGCAGTGCTATAGGGGGCGAAACGCAGTATTTT. The V and J genes are TRBV20-1 and TRBJ2-3; the match to TRBD1 covers 7 bases. Germline assignment: CDR1 DFQATT and CDR2 SNEGSKA (reference sequence). This CDR3 has 11 residues. V shed 4 bases and J 9 bases; nucleotides not matched to a gene: 4.

This chain links TRBV27 with TRBJ1-2; D gene unclear. V lost 11 bases and J 8 bases, leaving 18 bases between the germline ends. The germline V gene encodes CDR1 MNHEY and CDR2 SMNVEV (reference sequence). CDR3 size: 12 residues. This CDR3 is CASGPILGGYTF. The CDR3 DNA is TGTGCCTCCGGTCCCATTTTAGGCGGCTACACCTTC.

In this sample, this clonotype turned up a few times. The chain uses TRBV7-2 and TRBJ1-3; D uncertain. Trimming stripped 5 bases from V and 7 bases from J, with 15 bases between. The CDR3 length is 14 residues. Germline CDR1 SGHTA, CDR2 FQGNSA. CDR3 in amino acids: CASSPRQALNTIYF. The CDR3 nucleotides read TGTGCCAGCAGCCCCCGTCAGGCTCTGAACACCATATATTTT.

There are a few counts of this clonotype. J is TRBJ1-1 and V is TRBV14; D might be TRBD1 (6 bases). This CDR3 has 16 amino acids. Germline V CDR1 and CDR2: SGHDN, FVKESK. The V end lost 0 bases, the J end lost 1 base, and 12 bases lay between the germline ends. CDR3 amino acids: CASSQDQGTSNTEAFF. For the CDR3, the DNA is TGTGCCAGCAGCCAAGATCAGGGGACCTCGAACACTGAAGCTTTCTTT.

The chain carries TRBV5-1 and TRBJ2-5; D perhaps matches TRBD2 (5 bases). V was trimmed by 4 bases and J by 0 bases, leaving 13 bases between them. Germline assignment: CDR1 SGHRS and CDR2 YFSETQ. The CDR3 spans 15 residues. CDR3 nucleotide sequence: TGCGCCAGCAGCAGGACTCCCGGATACCAAGAGACCCAGTACTTC. Its protein is CASSRTPGYQETQYF.

The genes are TRBV3-1 and TRBJ2-7; tentatively, D is TRBD1 (6 bases). Germline CDR1 and CDR2: LGHDT and YNNKEL (reference sequence). There are 13 residues in the CDR3. V shed 4 bases and J shed 1 base, with 8 bases lying between them. This CDR3 is CASSRDMSYEQYF. In nucleotides, the CDR3 is TGTGCCAGCAGCCGGGACATGTCCTACGAGCAGTACTTC.

This chain uses TRBV15 with TRBJ2-1; D is unclear. Trimming shortened V by 0 bases and J by 10 bases, and 13 bases separated the two germline ends. Germline assignment: CDR1 LNHNV and CDR2 YYDKDF (reference sequence). The CDR3 has 14 amino acids. CDR3 sequence (DNA): TGTGCCACCAGCAGAGACTCCCTTTCCCTCGAGCAGTTCTTC. Translation: CATSRDSLSLEQFF.

The chain employs TRBV4-2 and TRBJ1-4; TRBD1 might be the D (6 bases). Trimming stripped 0 bases from V and 8 bases from J, with 13 bases between. The V gene's germline CDR1 is LGHNA and CDR2 YNFKEQ. The CDR3 length is 15 residues. CDR3 sequence (DNA): TGTGCCAGCAGCCAAGATACGGCAGGGGAAGAAAAACTGTTTTTT. It yields the protein CASSQDTAGEEKLFF.

At least ten counts were recorded for this clonotype. The V and J genes are TRBV5-5 and TRBJ2-7, with D uncertain. Trimming pared 2 bases from V and 0 bases from J, leaving 18 bases between. This CDR3 is 17 amino acids long. Germline CDR1 reads SGHKS; CDR2 reads YYEKEE (reference sequence). CDR3 amino acids: CASSLELIASLSYEQYV. The DNA for the CDR3 is TGTGCCAGCAGCTTAGAGTTAATTGCCTCACTCTCCTACGAGCAGTACGTC.

This clonotype was seen many times. CDR3 sequence reads: CSARRGRGAQETQYF. The CDR3 region has the DNA TGCAGTGCTAGAAGAGGGCGGGGGGCACAAGAGACCCAGTACTTC. V usage is TRBV20-1 and J usage is TRBJ2-5, with 8 bases lining up with TRBD2. The germline CDR1 and CDR2 sequences are DFQATT and SNEGSKA (reference sequence). CDR3 length: 15 amino acids. V lost 2 bases and J lost 2; bases outside the gene matches: 7.

This clonotype has a handful of counts. The chain is built from TRBV7-9 and TRBJ2-7; a weak D match, TRBD1 (6 bases). The CDR3 length is 15 residues. V was clipped by 3 bases and J by 5 bases, with 17 bases between them. The germline V gene encodes CDR1 SEHNR and CDR2 FQNEAQ (reference sequence). This CDR3 reads CASSLGQSRTNEQYF. Written as DNA, the CDR3 is TGTGCCAGCAGCTTGGGACAATCAAGAACCAACGAGCAGTACTTC.

This chain links TRBV6-1 with TRBJ1-5; no reliable D call. Germline CDR1 reads MNHNS; CDR2 reads SASEGT. The germline V and J ends were trimmed by 2 bases and 2 bases, with 13 bases remaining between them. This CDR3 comprises 16 residues. Written as DNA, the CDR3 is TGTGCCAGCAGTGAAAGCGAAGGTAGGGGCAATCAGCCCCAGCATTTT. This translates into CASSESEGRGNQPQHF.

This clonotype was found once. The rearrangement links TRBV4-3 to TRBJ2-7, with TRBD2 as a possible D gene (6 bases). Per germline, CDR1 LGHNA and CDR2 YSLEER. The CDR3 sequence is 15 residues long. The V and J ends lost 4 bases and 0 bases respectively, with 13 bases between them. In DNA form, the CDR3 reads TGCGCCAGCAGCCCGGGGGACCGTAGCTCCTACGAGCAGTACTTC. This gives the protein CASSPGDRSSYEQYF.

This clonotype appeared many times. The chain employs TRBV29-1 and TRBJ2-1, with TRBD1 identical over 7 bases. J was trimmed by 4 bases and V by 7 bases; bases with no gene match: 10. CDR1 SQVTM and CDR2 ANQGSEA come from the germline V gene. The CDR3 sequence is 14 residues long. The CDR3 spells CSASGTANYNEQFF. The CDR3 region has the DNA TGCAGCGCGTCCGGGACAGCTAATTACAATGAGCAGTTCTTC.

This clonotype was recorded at least ten times. This chain uses TRBV6-5 with TRBJ1-1, with D possibly matching TRBD1 (5 bases). V lost 10 bases and J lost 2, with 8 bases in between. The CDR3 loop spans 11 amino acids. Germline CDR1 MNHEY, CDR2 SVGAGI. This CDR3 is CATGGNTEAFF. The CDR3 DNA is TGTGCCACTGGGGGAAACACTGAAGCTTTCTTT.

This clonotype was picked up many times. The CDR3 region is CASSGSGGYLNEQFF. In nucleotides, the CDR3 is TGTGCCAGCAGTGGAAGCGGGGGGTACCTTAATGAGCAGTTCTTC. V and J are TRBV12-3 or TRBV12-4 and TRBJ2-1; 9 bases fit TRBD2. Trimming took 5 bases from V and 7 from J; bases not matched to a gene: 9. The CDR3 extends over 15 amino acids.

The J gene is TRBJ1-1, the V gene TRBV7-3; 8 nucleotides line up with TRBD1. Germline values: CDR1 SGHTA, CDR2 FQGTGA. CDR3 length equals 15 residues. V lost 2 bases to trimming and J lost 4 bases; unmatched junction nucleotides: 6. As DNA, the CDR3 is TGTGCCAGCAGCTTATATGACAGGGGTGGCACTGAAGCTTTCTTT. Translating gives CASSLYDRGGTEAFF.

At least ten counts were recorded for this clonotype. The rearrangement joins TRBV5-6 to TRBJ2-1; D gene unclear. CDR3 size: 12 residues. V was pared by 4 bases and J by 4 bases, with 6 bases between. Germline CDR1 reads SGHDT; CDR2 reads YYEEEE. The CDR3 loop reads CASSPQYNEQFF. The DNA of the CDR3 is TGTGCCAGCAGCCCGCAGTACAATGAGCAGTTCTTC.

This clonotype has only a few counts. The chain carries TRBV7-2 and TRBJ1-2; 12 nucleotides line up with TRBD1. With 5 bases clipped from V and 7 bases from J, the junction kept 5 bases outside the gene matches. The CDR3 runs 14 residues. Germline assignment: CDR1 SGHTA and CDR2 FQGNSA. The CDR3 loop reads CASSKGQGASGYTF. As DNA, the CDR3 is TGTGCCAGCAGCAAGGGACAGGGGGCGTCTGGCTACACCTTC. Complete variable domain (other parts from reference TRBV7-2 and TRBJ1-2): GAGVSQSPSNKVTEKGKDVELRCDPISGHTALYWYRQSLGQGLEFLIYFQGNSAPDKSGLPSDRFSAERTGGSVSTLTIQRTQQEDSAVYLCASSKGQGASGYTFGSGTRLTVV.

This clonotype has ten or more counts. This chain connects TRBV20-1 to TRBJ1-6; no clear D gene. The CDR3 contains 16 residues. Germline loops: CDR1 DFQATT, CDR2 SNEGSKA (reference sequence). Trimming removed 0 bases at V and 9 bases at J, with 18 bases between. As DNA, the CDR3 is TGCAGTGCTAGAGATCCTTACACTAGGACGGGTTCACCCCTCCACTTT. This gives the protein CSARDPYTRTGSPLHF.

This clonotype was detected many times. The CDR3 DNA follows: TGTGCCAGCAGCTCTAACCCTAACATTCAGTACTTC. Amino acids: CASSSNPNIQYF. The chain joins TRBV7-2 to TRBJ2-4; D remains ambiguous. CDR1 is SGHTA, CDR2 FQGNSA, per germline. V was cut by 4 bases and J by 7 bases, with 8 bases left in between. The CDR3 contains 12 residues.

This clonotype has only a few counts. The V call is TRBV12-3 or TRBV12-4, the J call TRBJ1-3; TRBD1 is a possible D gene (6 bases). The CDR3 has 15 amino acids. The V end lost 5 bases, the J end lost 1 base, and 12 bases lay between the germline ends. Written as DNA, the CDR3 is TGTGCCAGCAGTAAAACAGGGTTTTCTGGAAACACCATATATTTT. Translated: CASSKTGFSGNTIYF.